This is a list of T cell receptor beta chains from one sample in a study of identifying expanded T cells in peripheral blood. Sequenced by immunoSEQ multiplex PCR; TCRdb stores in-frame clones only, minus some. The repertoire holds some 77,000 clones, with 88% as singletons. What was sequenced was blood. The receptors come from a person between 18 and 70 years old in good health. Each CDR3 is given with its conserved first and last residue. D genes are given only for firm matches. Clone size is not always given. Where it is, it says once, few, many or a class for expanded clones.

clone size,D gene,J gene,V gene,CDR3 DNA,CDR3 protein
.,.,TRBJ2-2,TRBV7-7,TGTGCCAGCAGCTTAGGGGGAATGACCGGGGAGCTGTTTTTT,CASSLGGMTGELFF
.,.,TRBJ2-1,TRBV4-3,TGCGCCAGCAGCCAAGATCTAGGATTGGTCAATGAGCAGTTCTTC,CASSQDLGLVNEQFF
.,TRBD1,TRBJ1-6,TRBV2,TGTGCCAGCAGTGAAATGGGACAGGGCGGATCACCCCTCCACTTT,CASSEMGQGGSPLHF
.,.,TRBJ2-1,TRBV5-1,TGCGCCAGCAGGGAGGAACCGACCCCGGGTGAGCAGTTCTTC,CASREEPTPGEQFF
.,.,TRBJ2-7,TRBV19,TGTGCCAGTAGTGCCACGGACCCCACCTACGAGCAGTACTTC,CASSATDPTYEQYF
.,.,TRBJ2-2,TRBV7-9,TGTGCCAGCAGCTTAGGGGGAGCCGGGGAGCTGTTTTTT,CASSLGGAGELFF
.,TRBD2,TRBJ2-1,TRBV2,TGTGCCAGCAGTCCCAGCGGGGTCCTGAAAAATGAGCAGTTCTTC,CASSPSGVLKNEQFF
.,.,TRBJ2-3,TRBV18,TGTGCCAGCTCATCCCGGGTCCAGGCGAGCACAGATACGCAGTATTTT,CASSSRVQASTDTQYF
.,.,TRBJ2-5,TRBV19,TGTGCCAGTCGCTCAGAGAACCAAGAGACCCAGTACTTC,CASRSENQETQYF
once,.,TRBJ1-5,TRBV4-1,TGCGCCAGCAGCCAAGCCCCCGGACAGTCGTATAGCAATCAGCCCCAGCATTTT,CASSQAPGQSYSNQPQHF
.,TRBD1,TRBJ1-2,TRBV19,TGTGCCAGCCGTCCCCCCGGACAGGGTGGACTATCGGGCTATGGCTACACCTTC,CASRPPGQGGLSGYGYTF
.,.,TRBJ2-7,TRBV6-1,TGTGCCAGCAGGTCTAGAGCAGGGGGGTTTTACGAGCAGTACTTC,CASRSRAGGFYEQYF
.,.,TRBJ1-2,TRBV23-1,TGCGCCAGAAGGACCTATGGCTACACCTTC,CARRTYGYTF
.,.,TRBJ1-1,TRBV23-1,TGCGCCACCACGGGGGGGATGAACACTGAAGCTTTCTTT,CATTGGMNTEAFF
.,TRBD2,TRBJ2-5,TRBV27,TGTGCCAGCAGCCTCCGGGTGATAGCGGGGGATTATCAAGAGACCCAGTACTTC,CASSLRVIAGDYQETQYF
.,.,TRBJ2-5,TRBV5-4,TGTGCCAGCAGCCGGCCCCAGGGGGAGACCCAGTACTTC,CASSRPQGETQYF
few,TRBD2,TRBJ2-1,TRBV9,TGTGCCAGCAGCGTAGGGGCGGGACTAGGCAACAATGAGCAGTTCTTC,CASSVGAGLGNNEQFF